This TCR beta chain was identified during a study of T cell responses to AZD1222 COVID-19 vaccine. Second-dose recipients at about 4 or about 12 weeks were treated as one pooled group. Generated by immunoSEQ multiplex PCR, the TCRdb table keeps only in-frame clones and is missing some. The sample includes 200,000 or so clones, roughly 92% of them seen just once. The table lists this clone with a count of one. The antigen remains unidentified. This CDR3 contains 15 residues. Looked up from germline, CDR1 is SGDLS and CDR2 is YYNGEE. Germline trimming cut 0 bases from V and 5 bases from J; bases unmatched to any gene: 7. Study-wide points: Baseline testing showed seropositivity in only six AZD1222 recipients. No day 14 peak samples; only post-peak repertoires were characterized. CD4 TCRs linked to vaccination spanned spike, dominating at 160-218 and 743-854.

The V call is TRBV9, the J call TRBJ1-2, with 7 bases fitting TRBD1. Sample: peripheral blood, taken 28 days after the second AZD1222 dose. The receptor's source is an adult who received the AZD1222 COVID-19 vaccine. In DNA form, the CDR3 reads TGTGCCAGCAGCGTAGTCGCGGACAGGACTTATGGCTACACCTTC. Its protein is CASSVVADRTYGYTF.